This T cell receptor (beta chain) stems from a study of CD8 T cells in Susac syndrome. The length of the CDR3 is 11 residues. Germline loops: CDR1 MGHDK, CDR2 SYGVNS. With 3 bases removed from V and 8 bases from J, the gap between germline ends came to 5 bases. With random hexamers, about 0.5 to 1 ug RNA was reverse transcribed. From the immunoSEQ multiplex PCR reads, TCRdb called clonotypes with MiXCR, one entry per CDR3 protein. The sample has 200,000 to 300,000 distinct CDR3 sequences, about 95% seen once; the top ten hold 0.1%. Negative isolation was used for CD8+ and CD4+ T cells, and FACS enrichment was applied to TEMRA cells.

Sequenced input: CD4+ T cells from PBMCs. The TCR was taken from a human donor with Susac syndrome. V and J are TRBV25-1 and TRBJ2-1, with D unclear. The CDR3 is CASSDEDEQFF. The CDR3 DNA reads as TGTGCCAGCAGTGACGAGGATGAGCAGTTCTTC.